The clone carrying this T cell receptor beta chain was recorded a few times. The sequenced template was cDNA made from the entire isolated RNA. Here immunoSEQ multiplex PCR was the method, and the copy in TCRdb shows in-frame clones only, minus some. Counted here are about 900,000 clones, roughly a sixth occurring once; the ten biggest clones make up about 0.025%. These data come from a study of beta chain features in type 1 diabetes. CDR3 length: 16 amino acids. Germline lookup yields CDR1 KGHSH and CDR2 LQKENI. The junction had 9 bases not matched to a gene; V was cut back by 3 bases and J by 4 bases.

Sequencing was performed on naive CD4+ T cells from blood. This chain joins TRBV18 and TRBJ2-3; 8 bases are shared with TRBD2. The receptor was derived from a young woman in good health. The CDR3 sequence: CASSPEREGLPDTQYF. The DNA for the CDR3 is TGTGCCAGCTCACCGGAACGGGAGGGCCTCCCAGATACGCAGTATTTT.